The following is a T cell receptor beta chain sequence with its context. The antigen remains unidentified. This sample is part of a study of T cell repertoires in cytomegalovirus infection. TCRdb recomputed calls from the reads with MiXCR, one row per CDR3 protein. Of 250,000 to 300,000 distinct CDR3 sequences detected, roughly a fifth appear once; the ten largest clones hold about 20%. V lost 6 bases, J lost 2 bases, and 16 bases lay in between. CDR3 length: 16 amino acids. This chain uses TRBV12-3 or TRBV12-4 with TRBJ2-2, with TRBD1 as a possible D gene (6 bases). Sample: cultured PBMCs, taken from culture after CMV antigen stimulation. The clonotype was recovered from a human donor in good health (CMV status not recorded). Some clones in this sample may be carry-over from other donors' samples. CDR3 amino acids: CASSRTGTPNTGELFF. In nucleotides, the CDR3 is TGTGCCAGCAGCAGGACCGGGACACCTAACACCGGGGAGCTGTTTTTT.